This is a list of T cell receptor beta chains from one sample in a study of regulatory T cells in long-lasting Graves disease. MiXCR, run by TCRdb on the multiplex PCR reads, gives a single entry per CDR3 protein. This sample yields around 400,000 distinct CDR3 sequences, of which 15% are seen a single time; approximately 8% belongs to the top ten. This sample was shared with a second study, whose subject was T cells in Graves' hyperthyroidism and ophthalmopathy.

The sequencing here drew on peripheral blood mononuclear cells (PBMCs), taken at new diagnosis, from a patient treated with antithyroid drugs. The receptor set was obtained from a woman aged 40 to 50 with Graves disease. The CDR3 runs from the conserved cysteine through the conserved F or W. D genes are given only for firm matches. A clone size is listed for some rows: how often the clone was seen (once, few, many), or a class if it is expanded.

V gene	D gene	clone size	J gene	CDR3 DNA	CDR3 protein
TRBV28	.	many	TRBJ1-1	TGTGCCAGCAGTAGACTGGGTAGCGCTGAAGCTTTCTTT	CASSRLGSAEAFF
TRBV4-1	TRBD1	many	TRBJ2-7	TGCGCCAGCAGCCCAAGAACAGGGGAGTCCTACGAGCAGTACTTC	CASSPRTGESYEQYF
TRBV25-1	.	.	TRBJ2-1	TGTGCCAGCAGTGCGGGGACCTTCGTTGAGCAGTTCTTC	CASSAGTFVEQFF
TRBV10-2	.	many	TRBJ2-6	TGCGCCAGCAGTGAGTCGCTGTTCTCTGGGGCCAACGTCCTGACTTTC	CASSESLFSGANVLTF
TRBV28	TRBD1	many	TRBJ1-6	TGTGCCAGCAGTTCGGACCAACAGGGGAACTATAATTCACCCCTCCACTTT	CASSSDQQGNYNSPLHF
TRBV12-3/TRBV12-4	TRBD2	many	TRBJ2-4	TGTGCCAGCAGTTATAGCGGGAAGGGCATTCAGTACTTC	CASSYSGKGIQYF
TRBV10-2	.	.	TRBJ2-3	TGCGCCAGCAGTGAGCAGTCAGATACGCAGTATTTT	CASSEQSDTQYF
TRBV28	.	few	TRBJ1-1	TGTGCCAGCAGTTTAGGGCTTGGGGGGACTGAAGCTTTCTTT	CASSLGLGGTEAFF
TRBV19	.	.	TRBJ2-5	TGTGCCAGTAGTTGGTCAGGGAGGTTGGGGGAGGCCCAGTACTTC	CASSWSGRLGEAQYF
TRBV27	.	many	TRBJ1-2	TGTGCCAGCAGCTTAGGGGGAGGCTATGGCTACACCTTC	CASSLGGGYGYTF
TRBV27	.	many	TRBJ2-7	TGTGCCAGCAGTCCCGCCCTGCGTAACTACGAGCAGTACTTC	CASSPALRNYEQYF
TRBV28	TRBD1	many	TRBJ1-2	TGTGCCAGCAGTTCCTCCGGGACAGACTATGGCTACACCTTC	CASSSSGTDYGYTF
TRBV29-1	.	.	TRBJ2-7	TGCAGCGTCTACCGGGACGGCTCCTACGAGCAGTACTTC	CSVYRDGSYEQYF
TRBV5-1	.	many	TRBJ1-4	TGCGCCAGCACCCCGGGGGGCCCCCTAGGGGAACTGTTTTTT	CASTPGGPLGELFF
TRBV2	.	many	TRBJ2-7	TGTGCCAGCAGCGGCGTGGGGCCCTACGAGCAGTACTTC	CASSGVGPYEQYF
TRBV7-2	.	.	TRBJ2-3	TGTGCCAGCAGCGAGAAGCTGAGTAGCACAGATACGCAGTATTTT	CASSEKLSSTDTQYF
TRBV15	.	few	TRBJ1-5	TGTGCCACCAGCAGAGACACAACCTCTATCCAGCCCCAGCATTTT	CATSRDTTSIQPQHF
TRBV19	TRBD1	.	TRBJ2-7	TGTGCCAGTAGTAGAACAGGGGGAATTTACGAGCAGTACTTC	CASSRTGGIYEQYF
TRBV4-1	.	.	TRBJ1-5	TGCGCCAGCAGCCAAGGTCCGTCCCTCGGCAATCAGCCCCAGCATTTT	CASSQGPSLGNQPQHF
TRBV5-5	.	few	TRBJ2-4	TGTGCCAGCAGCTCCATACCGGTAGCCAAAAACATTCAGTACTTC	CASSSIPVAKNIQYF